This entry features one T cell receptor beta chain sequence. As yet, its antigen is unknown. This sample is part of a study of cytomegalovirus exposure and HLA in healthy donors. Study-wide background: Early released data comprised about 90 million unique TCRs from HLA-typed donors.

The V segment lost 7 bases and the J segment 6 bases; nucleotides outside the gene matches: 8. Germline CDR1 and CDR2: MNHNS and SASEGT. CDR3 length: 14 residues. Use of 60 Vbeta and 13 Jbeta primers characterized the PCR. Measured with immunoSEQ multiplex PCR; TCRdb has only the in-frame clones, and not every one. Of more than 90,000 clones listed, around 83% are singletons. Findings and caveats of the study: A missense variant in DCLRE1C was later tied to TCR beta V- and J-gene trimming.

J is TRBJ2-2 and V is TRBV6-1, with 7 bases that match TRBD1. The sample consisted of PBMCs. This sequence was found in a young man in good health and CMV-seropositive. CDR3 amino acids: CASNKDRASGELFF. The CDR3 coding sequence is TGTGCCAGCAATAAAGACAGGGCGTCCGGGGAGCTGTTTTTT.